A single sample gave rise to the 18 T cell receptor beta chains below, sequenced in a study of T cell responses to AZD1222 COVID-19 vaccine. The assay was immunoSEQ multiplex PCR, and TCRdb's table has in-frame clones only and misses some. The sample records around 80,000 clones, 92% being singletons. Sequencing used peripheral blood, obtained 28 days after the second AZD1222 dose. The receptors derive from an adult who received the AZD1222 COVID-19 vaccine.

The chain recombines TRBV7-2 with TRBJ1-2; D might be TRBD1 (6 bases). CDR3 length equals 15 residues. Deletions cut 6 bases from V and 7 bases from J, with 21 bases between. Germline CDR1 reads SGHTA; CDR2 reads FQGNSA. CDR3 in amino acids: CASSASSLGGSGYTF. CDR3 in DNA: TGTGCCAGCAGTGCCAGCAGCTTAGGGGGATCTGGCTACACCTTC.

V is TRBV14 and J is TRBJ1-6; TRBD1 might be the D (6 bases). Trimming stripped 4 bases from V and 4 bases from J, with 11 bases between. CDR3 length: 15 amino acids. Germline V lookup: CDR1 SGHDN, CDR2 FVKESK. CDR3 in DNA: TGTGCCAGCAGCCGGGGGGGCTCGTATAATTCACCCCTCCACTTT. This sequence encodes CASSRGGSYNSPLHF.

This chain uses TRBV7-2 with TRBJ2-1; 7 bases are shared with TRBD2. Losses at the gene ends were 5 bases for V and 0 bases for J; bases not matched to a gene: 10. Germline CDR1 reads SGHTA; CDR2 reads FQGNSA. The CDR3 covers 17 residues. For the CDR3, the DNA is TGTGCCAGCAGCCCATCGAGACTAGCCAGCTCCTACAATGAGCAGTTCTTC. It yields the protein CASSPSRLASSYNEQFF.

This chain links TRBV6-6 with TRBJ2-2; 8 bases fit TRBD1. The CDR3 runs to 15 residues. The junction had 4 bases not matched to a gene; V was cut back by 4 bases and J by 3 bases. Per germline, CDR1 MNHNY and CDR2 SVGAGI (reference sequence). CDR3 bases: TGTGCCAGCAGTTTACAGGGACAGGACACCGGGGAGCTGTTTTTT. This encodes CASSLQGQDTGELFF.

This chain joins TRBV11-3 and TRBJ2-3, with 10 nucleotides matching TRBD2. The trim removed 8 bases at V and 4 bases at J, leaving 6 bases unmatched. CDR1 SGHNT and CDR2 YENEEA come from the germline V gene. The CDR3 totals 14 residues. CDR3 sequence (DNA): TGTGCCAGCTCAAAGCGGGAGGGGGCAGATACGCAGTATTTT. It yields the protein CASSKREGADTQYF.

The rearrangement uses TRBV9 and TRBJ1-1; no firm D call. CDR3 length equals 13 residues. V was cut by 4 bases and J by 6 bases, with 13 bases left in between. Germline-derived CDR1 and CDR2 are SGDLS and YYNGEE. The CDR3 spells CASSSTGGAEAFF. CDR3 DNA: TGTGCCAGCAGCTCAACGGGCGGCGCTGAAGCTTTCTTT.

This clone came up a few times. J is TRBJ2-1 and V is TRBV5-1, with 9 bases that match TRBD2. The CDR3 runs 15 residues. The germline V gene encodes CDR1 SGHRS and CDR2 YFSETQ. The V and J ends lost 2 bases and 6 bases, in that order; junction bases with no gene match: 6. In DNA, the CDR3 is TGCGCCAGCAGCTTAATAGCGGGAGTGGGCAATGAGCAGTTCTTC. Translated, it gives CASSLIAGVGNEQFF. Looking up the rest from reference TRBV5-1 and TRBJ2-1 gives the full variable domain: KAGVTQTPRYLIKTRGQQVTLSCSPISGHRSVSWYQQTPGQGLQFLFEYFSETQRNKGNFPGRFSGRQFSNSRSEMNVSTLELGDSALYLCASSLIAGVGNEQFFGPGTRLTVL.

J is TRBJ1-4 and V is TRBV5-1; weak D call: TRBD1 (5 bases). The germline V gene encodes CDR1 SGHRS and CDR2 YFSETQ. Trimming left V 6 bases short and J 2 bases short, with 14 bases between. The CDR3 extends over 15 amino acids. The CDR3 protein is CASTPVGGTNEKLFF. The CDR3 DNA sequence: TGCGCCAGCACCCCGGTCGGGGGGACTAATGAAAAACTGTTTTTT.

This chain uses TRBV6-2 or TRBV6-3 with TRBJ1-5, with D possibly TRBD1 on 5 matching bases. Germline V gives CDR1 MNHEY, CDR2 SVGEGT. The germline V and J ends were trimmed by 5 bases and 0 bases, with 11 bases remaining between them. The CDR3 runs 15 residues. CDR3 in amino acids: CASSINRYSNQPQHF. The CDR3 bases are TGTGCCAGCAGTATCAACAGGTATAGCAATCAGCCCCAGCATTTT.

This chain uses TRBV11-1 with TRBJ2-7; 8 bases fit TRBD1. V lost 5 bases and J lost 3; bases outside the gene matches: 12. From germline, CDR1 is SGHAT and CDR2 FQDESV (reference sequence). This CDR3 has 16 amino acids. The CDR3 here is CASSHRGQGADYEQYF. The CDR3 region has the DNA TGTGCCAGCAGCCACCGTGGGCAGGGGGCGGACTACGAGCAGTACTTC. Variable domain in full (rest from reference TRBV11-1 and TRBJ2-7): EAEVAQSPRYKITEKSQAVAFWCDPISGHATLYWYRQILGQGPELLVQFQDESVVDDSQLPKDRFSAERLKGVDSTLKIQPAELGDSAMYLCASSHRGQGADYEQYFGPGTRLTVT.

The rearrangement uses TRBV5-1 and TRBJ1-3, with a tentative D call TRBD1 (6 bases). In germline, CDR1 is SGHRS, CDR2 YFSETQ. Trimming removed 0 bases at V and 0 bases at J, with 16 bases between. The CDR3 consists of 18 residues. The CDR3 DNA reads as TGCGCCAGCAGCTTGGCCCAGACAGGCTACTCCTCTGGAAACACCATATATTTT. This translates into CASSLAQTGYSSGNTIYF.

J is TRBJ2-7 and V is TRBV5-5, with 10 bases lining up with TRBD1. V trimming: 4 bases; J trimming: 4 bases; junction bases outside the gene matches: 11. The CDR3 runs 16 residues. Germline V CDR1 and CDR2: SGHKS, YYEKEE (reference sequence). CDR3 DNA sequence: TGTGCCAGCAGCCAGGGACAGGGGAACCCCCCTTACGAGCAGTACTTC. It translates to CASSQGQGNPPYEQYF.

The chain's CDR3 is CASSMRTNDNEQFF. In nucleotides, the CDR3 is TGTGCCAGTAGTATGCGTACTAATGACAATGAGCAGTTCTTC. The chain carries TRBV19 and TRBJ2-1; no definite D call. The CDR3 sequence is 14 residues long. Trimming removed 3 bases from V and 5 bases from J, with 11 bases in between. The V gene's germline CDR1 is LNHDA and CDR2 SQIVND (reference sequence).

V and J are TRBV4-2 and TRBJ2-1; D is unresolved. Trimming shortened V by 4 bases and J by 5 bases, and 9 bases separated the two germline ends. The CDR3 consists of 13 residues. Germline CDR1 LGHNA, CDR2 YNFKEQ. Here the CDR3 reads CASSRDRNNEQFF. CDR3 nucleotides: TGTGCCAGCAGCCGGGATCGGAACAATGAGCAGTTCTTC.

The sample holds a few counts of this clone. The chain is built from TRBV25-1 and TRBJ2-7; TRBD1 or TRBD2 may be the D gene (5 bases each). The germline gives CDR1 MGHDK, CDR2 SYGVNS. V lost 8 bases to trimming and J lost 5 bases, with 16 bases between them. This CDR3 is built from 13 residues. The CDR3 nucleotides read TGTGCCAGCCCCATGAGGGGAAACCACGAGCAGTACTTC. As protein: CASPMRGNHEQYF.

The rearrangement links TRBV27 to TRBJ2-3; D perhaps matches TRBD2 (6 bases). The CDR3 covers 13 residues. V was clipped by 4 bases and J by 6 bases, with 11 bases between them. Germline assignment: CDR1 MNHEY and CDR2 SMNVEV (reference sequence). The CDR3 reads CASSSTSWDTQYF. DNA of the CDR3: TGTGCCAGCAGTTCGACTAGTTGGGATACGCAGTATTTT.

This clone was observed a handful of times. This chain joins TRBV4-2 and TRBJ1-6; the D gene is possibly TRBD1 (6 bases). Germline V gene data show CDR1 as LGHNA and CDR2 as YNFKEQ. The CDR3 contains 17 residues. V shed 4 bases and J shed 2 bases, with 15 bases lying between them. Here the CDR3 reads CASSPNKGTPYNSPLHF. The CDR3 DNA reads TGTGCCAGCAGCCCCAACAAGGGGACACCCTATAATTCACCCCTCCACTTT.

This CDR3 is CASSIRSHGGAFF. CDR3 nucleotides: TGTGCCAGTAGTATTCGGTCCCATGGGGGAGCTTTCTTT. This chain joins TRBV19 and TRBJ1-1, with D perhaps TRBD1 (5 bases). The V and J ends lost 3 bases and 10 bases respectively, with 15 bases between them. The CDR3 totals 13 residues. CDR1 is LNHDA, CDR2 SQIVND, per germline (reference sequence).